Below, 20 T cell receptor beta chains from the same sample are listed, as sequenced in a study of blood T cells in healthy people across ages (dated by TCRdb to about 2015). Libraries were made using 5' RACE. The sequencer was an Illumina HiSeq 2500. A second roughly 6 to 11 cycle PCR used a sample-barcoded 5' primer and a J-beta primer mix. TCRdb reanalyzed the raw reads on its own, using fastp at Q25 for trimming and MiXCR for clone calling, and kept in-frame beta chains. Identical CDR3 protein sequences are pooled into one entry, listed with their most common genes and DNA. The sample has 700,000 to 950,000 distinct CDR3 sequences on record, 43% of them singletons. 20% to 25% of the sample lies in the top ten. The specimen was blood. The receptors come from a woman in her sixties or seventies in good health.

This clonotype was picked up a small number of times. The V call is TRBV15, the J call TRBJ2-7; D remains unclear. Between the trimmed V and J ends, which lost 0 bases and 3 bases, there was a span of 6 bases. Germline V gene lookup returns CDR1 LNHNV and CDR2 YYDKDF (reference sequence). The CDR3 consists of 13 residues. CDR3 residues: CATSRDPSYEQYF. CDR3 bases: TGTGCCACCAGCAGAGATCCCAGCTACGAGCAGTACTTC.

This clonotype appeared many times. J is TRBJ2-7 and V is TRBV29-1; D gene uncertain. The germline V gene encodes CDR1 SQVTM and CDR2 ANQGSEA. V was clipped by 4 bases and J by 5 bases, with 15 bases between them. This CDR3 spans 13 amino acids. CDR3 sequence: CSVGFSLRDEQYF. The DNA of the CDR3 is TGCAGCGTTGGCTTCTCTCTTAGGGACGAGCAGTACTTC.

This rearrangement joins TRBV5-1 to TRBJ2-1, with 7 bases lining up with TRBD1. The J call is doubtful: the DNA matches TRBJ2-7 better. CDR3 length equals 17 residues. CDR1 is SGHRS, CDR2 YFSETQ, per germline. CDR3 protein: CASRFRTGPSSYNEQYF. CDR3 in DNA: TGCGCCAGCAGGTTCCGGACAGGACCGAGCTCCTACAATGAGCAGTACTTC.

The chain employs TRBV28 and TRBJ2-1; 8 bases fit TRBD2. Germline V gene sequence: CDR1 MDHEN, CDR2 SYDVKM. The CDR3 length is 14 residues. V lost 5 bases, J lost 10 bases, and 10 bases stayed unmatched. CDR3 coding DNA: TGTGCCAGCAGTCCGGGGACTAGGATTGAGGAGCAGTTCTTC. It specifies CASSPGTRIEEQFF.

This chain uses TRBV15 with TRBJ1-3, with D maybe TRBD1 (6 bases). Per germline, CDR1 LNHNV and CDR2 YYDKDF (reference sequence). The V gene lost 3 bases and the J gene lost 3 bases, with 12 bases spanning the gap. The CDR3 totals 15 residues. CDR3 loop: CATSSPQGDGNTIYF. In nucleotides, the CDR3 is TGTGCCACCAGCAGCCCACAGGGAGATGGAAACACCATATATTTT.

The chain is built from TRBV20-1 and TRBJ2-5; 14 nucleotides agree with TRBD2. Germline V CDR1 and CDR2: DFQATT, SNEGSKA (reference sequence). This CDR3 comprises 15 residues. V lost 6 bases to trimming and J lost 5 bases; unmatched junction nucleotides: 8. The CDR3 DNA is TGCAGTGCCAGATCCGGGACTAGCGGGAGTGAGACCCAGTACTTC. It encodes CSARSGTSGSETQYF.

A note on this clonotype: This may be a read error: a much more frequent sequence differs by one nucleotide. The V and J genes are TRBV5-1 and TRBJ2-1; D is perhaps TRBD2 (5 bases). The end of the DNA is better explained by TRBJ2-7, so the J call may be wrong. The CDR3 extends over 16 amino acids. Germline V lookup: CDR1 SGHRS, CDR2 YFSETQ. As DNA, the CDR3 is TGCGCCAGCAGCTTGGGGCGGAGCACCGACTACAATGAGCAGTACTTC. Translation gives CASSLGRSTDYNEQYF.

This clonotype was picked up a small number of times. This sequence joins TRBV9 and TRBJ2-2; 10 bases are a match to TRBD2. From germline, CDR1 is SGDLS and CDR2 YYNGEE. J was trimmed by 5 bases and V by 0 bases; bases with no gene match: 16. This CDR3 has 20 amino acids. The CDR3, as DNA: TGTGCCAGCAGCGTAGAGGGCAGAAGCAGACTAGCGGGCGTGACCGGGGAGCTGTTTTTT. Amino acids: CASSVEGRSRLAGVTGELFF.

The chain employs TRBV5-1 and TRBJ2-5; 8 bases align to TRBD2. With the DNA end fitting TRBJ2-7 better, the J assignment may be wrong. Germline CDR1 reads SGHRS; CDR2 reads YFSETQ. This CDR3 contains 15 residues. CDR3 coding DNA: TGCGCCAGCAGCTTGGGGTATAGCGGGGCCTACGAGCAGTACTTC. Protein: CASSLGYSGAYEQYF.

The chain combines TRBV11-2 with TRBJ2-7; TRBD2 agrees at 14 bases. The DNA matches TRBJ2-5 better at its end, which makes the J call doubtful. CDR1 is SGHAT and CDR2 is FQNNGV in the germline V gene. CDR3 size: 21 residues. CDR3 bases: TGTGCCAGCAGCTTTCGACTAGCGGGAGGGCCCAACCCAGAAACAGAAGAGACCCAGTACTTC. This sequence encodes CASSFRLAGGPNPETEETQYF.

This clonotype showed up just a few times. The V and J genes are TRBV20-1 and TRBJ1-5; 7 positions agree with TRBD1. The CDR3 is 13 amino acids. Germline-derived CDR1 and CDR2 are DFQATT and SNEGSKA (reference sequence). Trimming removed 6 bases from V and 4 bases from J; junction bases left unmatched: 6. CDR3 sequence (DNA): TGCAGTGCCGAAGACAGGGCGAATCAGCCCCAGCATTTT. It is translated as CSAEDRANQPQHF.

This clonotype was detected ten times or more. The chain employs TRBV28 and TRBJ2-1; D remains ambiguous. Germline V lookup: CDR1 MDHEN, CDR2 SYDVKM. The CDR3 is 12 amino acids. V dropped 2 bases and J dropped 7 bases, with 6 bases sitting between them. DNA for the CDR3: TGTGCCAGCAGTTTAGGGTGGAATGAGCAGTTCTTC. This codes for CASSLGWNEQFF.

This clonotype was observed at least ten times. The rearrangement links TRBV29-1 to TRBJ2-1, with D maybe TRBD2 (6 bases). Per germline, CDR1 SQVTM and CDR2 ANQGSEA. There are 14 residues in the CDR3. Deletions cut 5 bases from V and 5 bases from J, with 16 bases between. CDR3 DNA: TGCAGCGTTAGACTAGTGGAGTCCCACAATGAGCAGTTCTTC. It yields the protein CSVRLVESHNEQFF.

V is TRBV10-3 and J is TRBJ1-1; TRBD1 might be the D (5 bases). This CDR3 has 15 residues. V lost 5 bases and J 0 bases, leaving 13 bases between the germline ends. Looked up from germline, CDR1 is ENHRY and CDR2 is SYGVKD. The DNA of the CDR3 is TGTGCCATCAGTCTTCAGACAGCCGTGAACACTGAAGCTTTCTTT. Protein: CAISLQTAVNTEAFF.

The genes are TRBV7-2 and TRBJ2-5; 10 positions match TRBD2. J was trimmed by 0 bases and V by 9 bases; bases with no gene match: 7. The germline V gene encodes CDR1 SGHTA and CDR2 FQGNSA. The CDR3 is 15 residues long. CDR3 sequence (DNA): TGTGCCAGTGGTTCTAGCGGGGGCTACCAAGAGACCCAGTACTTC. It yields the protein CASGSSGGYQETQYF.

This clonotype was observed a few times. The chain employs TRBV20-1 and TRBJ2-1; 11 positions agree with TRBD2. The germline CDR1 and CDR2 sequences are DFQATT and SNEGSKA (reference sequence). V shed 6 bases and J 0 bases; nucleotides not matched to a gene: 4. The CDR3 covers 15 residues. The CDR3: CSAVAGGSSYNEQFF. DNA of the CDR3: TGCAGTGCAGTAGCGGGAGGGAGCTCCTACAATGAGCAGTTCTTC.

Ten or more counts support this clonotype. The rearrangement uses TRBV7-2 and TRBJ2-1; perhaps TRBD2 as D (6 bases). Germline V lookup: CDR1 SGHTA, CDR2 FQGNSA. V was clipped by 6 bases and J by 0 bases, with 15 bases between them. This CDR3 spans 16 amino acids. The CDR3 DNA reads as TGTGCCAGCAGGATTGGAGGGGCCCCCTCCTACAATGAGCAGTTCTTC. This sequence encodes CASRIGGAPSYNEQFF.

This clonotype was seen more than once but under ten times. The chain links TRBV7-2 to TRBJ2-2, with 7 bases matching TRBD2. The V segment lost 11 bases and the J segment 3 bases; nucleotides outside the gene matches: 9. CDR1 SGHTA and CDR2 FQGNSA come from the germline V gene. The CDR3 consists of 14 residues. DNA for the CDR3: TGTGCCGGGGGGGTGAATTTCGACACCGGGGAGCTGTTTTTT. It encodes CAGGVNFDTGELFF.

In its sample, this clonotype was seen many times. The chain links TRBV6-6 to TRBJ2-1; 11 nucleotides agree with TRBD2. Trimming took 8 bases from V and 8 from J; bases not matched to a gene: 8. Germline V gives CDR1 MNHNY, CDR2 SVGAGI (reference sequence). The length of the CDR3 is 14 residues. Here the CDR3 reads CASGSGGARYEQFF. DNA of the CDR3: TGTGCCAGCGGTAGCGGGGGGGCCAGGTATGAGCAGTTCTTC.

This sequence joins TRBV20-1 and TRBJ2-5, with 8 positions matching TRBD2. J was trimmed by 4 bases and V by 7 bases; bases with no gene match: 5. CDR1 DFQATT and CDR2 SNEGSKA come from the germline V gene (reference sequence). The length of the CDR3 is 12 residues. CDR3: CSVGGARETQYF. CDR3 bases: TGCAGTGTCGGGGGGGCAAGAGAGACCCAGTACTTC.